The T cell receptor beta chain described here comes from a study of follicular helper T cells after annual influenza vaccination. On the study more broadly: Days 0, 7 and 28 post-vaccination were the blood draw times. Study results and caveats: Just 10-20% of cells analyzed had recovered productive TCRB sequences.

CDR3 size: 12 residues. The ends lost 5 bases at V and 4 bases at J; junction bases unmatched: 3. Survey level resolution was used for TCRB sequencing. The method was immunoSEQ multiplex PCR; TCRdb's version includes in-frame clones alone and lacks a portion of them. The data contain about 790 clones, around 80% of them singletons. For this clone: What it recognizes is unknown.

Time point indicated: 2015-2016 season, 7 days after influenza vaccination. Non-naive CD4+CXCR5+PD-1+ cTfh were sorted into ICOS+CD38+ and ICOS-CD38- fractions. This receptor was identified in an adult who received the influenza vaccine. The chain links TRBV5-3 to TRBJ2-7; 7 positions agree with TRBD1. TRBV5-3 qualifies as an ORF whose function is uncertain. This material consisted of CXCR5+ CD38+ circulating T follicular helper cells from blood, taken 7 days after influenza vaccination. Subset in this sample: circulating Tfh, non-naive CD4+CXCR5+PD-1+ (ICOS+CD38+ or ICOS-CD38-). The CDR3 protein is CARSPQGYEQYF. Here the CDR3 DNA reads TGTGCCAGAAGTCCACAGGGGTACGAGCAGTACTTC.